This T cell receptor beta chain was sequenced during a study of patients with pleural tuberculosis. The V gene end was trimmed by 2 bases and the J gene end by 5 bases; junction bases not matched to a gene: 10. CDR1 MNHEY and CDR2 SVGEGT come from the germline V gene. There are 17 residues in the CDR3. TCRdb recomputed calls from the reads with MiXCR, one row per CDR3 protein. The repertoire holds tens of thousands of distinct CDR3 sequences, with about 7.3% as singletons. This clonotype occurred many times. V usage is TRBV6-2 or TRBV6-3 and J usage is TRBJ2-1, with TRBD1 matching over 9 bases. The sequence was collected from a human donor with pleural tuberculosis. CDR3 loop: CASSYAGQGIKNNEQFF. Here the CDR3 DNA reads TGTGCCAGCAGTTACGCCGGACAGGGGATAAAGAACAATGAGCAGTTCTTC.